This TCR beta chain was documented in a study of T cells in Graves' hyperthyroidism and ophthalmopathy. Overall study findings and caveats: Using 13 V-J features, a model discriminated ophthalmopathy from stable hyperthyroidism.

Hyperthyroidism of Graves' type that showed no ophthalmopathy progression within 18 months was stable. V lost 0 bases and J lost 5, with 13 bases in between. From germline, CDR1 is SGHAT and CDR2 FQNNGV. The length of the CDR3 is 15 residues. This clonotype was found many times. Its antigen is unidentified. Amplified regions were TCR beta CDR3 sequences from RNA transcripts. The TCR CDR3 was amplified in a first-round RT-PCR using the HTBI primer set. One entry per CDR3 protein results from TCRdb running MiXCR on the multiplex PCR reads. Of approximately 630,000 distinct CDR3 sequences detected, 16% appear once; the ten largest clones hold over 3.5%.

The sample comprised blood. V gene TRBV11-2 combines with J gene TRBJ1-1; D is ambiguous. The TCR sequence derives from a woman aged 30 to 39 with Graves' hyperthyroidism. The CDR3 spells CASSLERTGGTEAFF. CDR3 bases: TGTGCCAGCAGCTTAGAACGTACCGGAGGGACTGAAGCTTTCTTT.